This T cell receptor (beta chain) was observed in a study of T cells expressing NK-cell markers. One entry per CDR3 protein, without DNA, is what TCRdb gives after re-calling the 5' RACE reads. This repertoire comprises some 110,000 distinct CDR3 sequences; its ten largest clones make up roughly 20%. The length of the CDR3 is 14 residues. Germline values: CDR1 SGDLS, CDR2 YYNGEE. Worth noting for this clonotype: The antigen remains unidentified.

Study-wide findings and caveats: There were a handful of donors in whom these clonotypes also led the CD3+CD56-NKG2C+ fraction.

Sequences were obtained from blood T cells: a sorted CD56 or NKG2C T cell subset, CD4+ or CD8+ T cells, or bulk PBMC T cells (not recorded which). This clonotype was sampled from a woman aged 18 to 75 in good health. The chain carries TRBV9 and TRBJ1-6; checking the TCRdb D call of TRBD1 is not possible without DNA. Here the CDR3 reads CASSVDRSNSPLHF.